This record looks at one T cell receptor beta chain sequence and its context. Its antigen is unknown. Some clones are missing from TCRdb's copy, which holds only in-frame ones; the method was immunoSEQ multiplex PCR. The repertoire has under 6,500 clones, 70% to 90% of them found once; the top ten carry roughly 3.3%. Time point denoted: pre-treatment baseline. Response was assessed by RECIST 1.1 at 12 weeks, except a couple of rapid progressors. Patients with prior systemic cancer treatment, concomitant immunosuppressants, or other active malignancies were excluded. This CDR3 region has 15 residues. Germline assignment: CDR1 SGDLS and CDR2 YYNGEE. V shed 7 bases, J shed 5 bases, and the junction held 9 bases outside the gene matches. These data are taken from a study of blood T cell dynamics during melanoma immunotherapy. The study's findings and limits: Unlike progressors, later disease-control patients had W3 repertoires gaining clonality or diversity.

The chain recombines TRBV9 with TRBJ1-4, with TRBD1 identical over 9 bases. The sequence derives from a human donor with melanoma. This specimen was blood, taken from a patient treated with checkpoint blockade. CDR3 residues: CASALTGTGNEKLFF. The CDR3 DNA is TGTGCCAGCGCGCTGACTGGGACAGGGAATGAAAAACTGTTTTTT. Together with reference TRBV9 and TRBJ1-4, the CDR3 gives the full variable domain: DSGVTQTPKHLITATGQRVTLRCSPRSGDLSVYWYQQSLDQGLQFLIQYYNGEERAKGNILERFSAQQFPDLHSELNLSSLELGDSALYFCASALTGTGNEKLFFGSGTQLSVL.